Shown below are 21 T cell receptor beta chains from a single sample sequenced in a study of T-cell reconstitution after alpha-beta-depleted transplantation in children (dated by TCRdb to 2016 to 2017). Library prep was done by PCR. The sequencer was an Illumina HiSeq 2500. TCR libraries were prepared with molecular barcoding, using unique molecular identifiers to normalize TCRbeta repertoire quantification. Clones were called with MiXCR by TCRdb after fastp trimmed the public reads at Q25, and only in-frame beta chains were retained. Each entry merges the rows of one CDR3 protein and shows their most common DNA and genes. The sample data list a few hundred thousand distinct CDR3 sequences, and roughly an eighth of these were observed just once. Jointly, the top ten make up around 6.1% of the sample. The sequenced sample was PBMCs from the stem cell graft donor, obtained from the stem cell graft. These receptors all come from a human donor who donated a stem cell graft to a child with combined immunodeficiency.

Regarding this clonotype: The conserved final phenylalanine or tryptophan is absent from the CDR3, which likely points to a read error. This CDR3 is CSVEDLAGNTEAFC. The CDR3 nucleotides read TGCAGCGTTGAAGATCTTGCGGGGAACACTGAAGCTTTCTGT. The chain has TRBV29-1 and TRBJ1-1; D unclear. In germline, CDR1 is SQVTM, CDR2 ANQGSEA. Trimming stripped 0 bases from V and 1 base from J, with 9 bases between. The CDR3 spans 14 residues.

The rearrangement joins TRBV14 to TRBJ1-2; D gene uncertain. Germline V gene lookup returns CDR1 SGHDN and CDR2 FVKESK. The CDR3 extends over 16 amino acids. V dropped 3 bases and J dropped 4 bases, with 18 bases sitting between them. As DNA, the CDR3 is TGTGCCAGCAGCCATCAAAGACGGAGCGTCGGCTATGGCTACACCTTC. Amino acids: CASSHQRRSVGYGYTF.

The gene calls are TRBV29-1 and TRBJ2-1; no reliable D call. Trimming took off 3 bases at V and 0 bases at J, with 12 bases between the two ends. Looked up from germline, CDR1 is SQVTM and CDR2 is ANQGSEA. This CDR3 is 15 amino acids long. The CDR3 DNA reads as TGCAGCGTTGACCAGACGGATAGCTCCTACAATGAGCAGTTCTTC. Translated: CSVDQTDSSYNEQFF.

Many counts were recorded for this clonotype. The chain joins TRBV29-1 to TRBJ2-2; TRBD1 matches 8 bases. V trimming: 7 bases; J trimming: 5 bases; junction bases outside the gene matches: 18. This CDR3 is 17 amino acids long. From germline, CDR1 is SQVTM and CDR2 ANQGSEA. The chain's CDR3 is CSATNSGQGGGTGELFF. The CDR3 nucleotides are TGCAGCGCCACGAATTCTGGACAGGGTGGGGGTACCGGGGAGCTGTTTTTT.

This clonotype was seen ten or more times. This chain connects TRBV27 to TRBJ2-1, with 8 bases aligning to TRBD2. Germline V gene sequence: CDR1 MNHEY, CDR2 SMNVEV (reference sequence). The J segment lost 2 bases and the V segment lost 8 bases, leaving 8 bases of the junction unmatched. The CDR3 consists of 15 residues. CDR3 sequence reads: CASSAGTSAYNEQFF. The CDR3 DNA is TGTGCCAGCTCGGCCGGGACTAGTGCCTACAATGAGCAGTTCTTC.

A few counts support this clonotype. The V call is TRBV10-3, the J call TRBJ1-5; D gene uncertain. V gave up 2 bases and J gave up 3 bases, with 2 bases separating them. The CDR3 is 12 residues long. CDR1 ENHRY and CDR2 SYGVKD come from the germline V gene. For the CDR3, the DNA is TGTGCCATCAGTGAGGCCAATCAGCCCCAGCATTTT. Translated: CAISEANQPQHF.

The chain couples TRBV21-1 to TRBJ2-5; whether TRBD1, the table's D call, matches the DNA was not checked. TRBV21-1 is a listed pseudogene. The CDR3 runs 18 residues. CDR3 sequence reads: CASSKGGTRSTPGETQYF. The CDR3 DNA sequence: TGTGCCAGCAGCAAAGGAGGGACAAGGAGTACTCCGGGGGAGACCCAGTACTTC.

In this sample, this clonotype turned up many times. This chain uses TRBV11-2 with TRBJ2-1; 10 bases map to TRBD2. The V gene's germline CDR1 is SGHAT and CDR2 FQNNGV. The CDR3 is made up of 17 amino acids. J was trimmed by 6 bases and V by 6 bases; bases with no gene match: 14. The CDR3 protein is CASRPRTSGGTSNEQFF. In DNA, the CDR3 is TGTGCCAGCAGACCTAGGACTAGCGGAGGGACTTCCAATGAGCAGTTCTTC. The complete variable domain, with remaining parts taken from reference TRBV11-2 and TRBJ2-1, reads EAGVAQSPRYKIIEKRQSVAFWCNPISGHATLYWYQQILGQGPKLLIQFQNNGVVDDSQLPKDRFSAERLKGVDSTLKIQPAKLEDSAVYLCASRPRTSGGTSNEQFFGPGTRLTVL.

V gene TRBV7-2 combines with J gene TRBJ1-5; D call uncertain. This CDR3 spans 15 amino acids. Trimming stripped 3 bases from V and 0 bases from J, with 9 bases between. Germline loops: CDR1 SGHTA, CDR2 FQGNSA. The CDR3 bases are TGTGCCAGCAGCTTGTCCGGGGTTAGCAATCAGCCCCAGCATTTT. Translating it yields CASSLSGVSNQPQHF.

This clonotype appeared a few times. This rearrangement joins TRBV25-1 to TRBJ1-1; 7 nucleotides match TRBD1. In germline, CDR1 is MGHDK, CDR2 SYGVNS. Unmatched junction bases numbered 5, after V lost 1 base and J lost 6 bases. The CDR3 extends over 14 amino acids. CDR3 coding DNA: TGTGCCAGCAGTGAATGGGGGACAGATTCTGAAGCTTTCTTT. This gives the protein CASSEWGTDSEAFF.

This clonotype was seen once. One junction end does not reproduce the germline sequence, and a read error may be involved. This chain uses TRBV5-6 with TRBJ2-1, with 9 bases identical to TRBD2. The CDR3 is 16 residues long. The germline V gene encodes CDR1 SGHDT and CDR2 YYEEEE. The CDR3 sequence: CASSLGTSGFYNDQFF. The CDR3 DNA is TGTGCCAGCAGCCTAGGAACTAGCGGGTTCTACAATGACCAGTTCTTC.

This clonotype was picked up a small number of times. The rearrangement joins TRBV6-1 to TRBJ2-6, with no clear D. The CDR3 contains 18 residues. V gave up 6 bases and J gave up 0 bases, with 18 bases separating them. Per the germline V gene, CDR1 is MNHNS and CDR2 is SASEGT. CDR3 loop: CASRRPRTDPSGANVLTF. The CDR3 DNA follows: TGTGCCAGCAGAAGACCTCGGACGGACCCCTCTGGGGCCAACGTCCTGACTTTC.

In its sample, this clonotype was seen many times. V and J are TRBV6-2 or TRBV6-3 and TRBJ2-4, with D maybe TRBD1 (5 bases). This CDR3 comprises 14 residues. Germline V gene sequence: CDR1 MNHEY, CDR2 SVGEGT. Trimming left V 6 bases short and J 0 bases short, with 9 bases between. CDR3: CASRTTVAKNIQYF. As DNA, the CDR3 is TGTGCCAGCAGGACGACAGTAGCCAAAAACATTCAGTACTTC.

The table lists this clonotype with a few counts. This chain links TRBV6-1 with TRBJ2-1; no reliable D call. CDR1 is MNHNS and CDR2 is SASEGT in the germline V gene. This CDR3 is 13 amino acids long. V lost 2 bases and J lost 2, with 4 bases in between. The CDR3, as DNA: TGTGCCAGCAGTGAACGTACCTACAATGAGCAGTTCTTC. The encoded protein is CASSERTYNEQFF.

The CDR3 loop reads CASSPPGSGNTIYF. The CDR3 DNA reads TGTGCCAGCAGCCCCCCGGGCTCTGGAAACACCATATATTTT. The chain carries TRBV7-8 and TRBJ1-3; no clear D. Germline CDR1 reads SGHVS; CDR2 reads FQNEAQ. CDR3 size: 14 residues. The V and J ends lost 5 bases and 0 bases respectively, with 8 bases between them.

The table lists this clonotype with many counts. The gene calls are TRBV12-3 or TRBV12-4 and TRBJ2-7; no clear D. The CDR3 covers 14 residues. Trimming pared 0 bases from V and 2 bases from J, leaving 8 bases between. CDR3 amino acids: CASSLANSPYEQYF. In DNA, the CDR3 is TGTGCCAGCAGTTTAGCGAACAGCCCCTACGAGCAGTACTTC.

In this sample, this clonotype turned up a few times. The chain uses TRBV7-2 and TRBJ2-3; 12 nucleotides agree with TRBD2. The CDR3 consists of 16 residues. V dropped 0 bases and J dropped 9; count of bases not matched to a gene: 7. In germline, CDR1 is SGHTA, CDR2 FQGNSA. This chain's CDR3 is CASSLARGLAGRTQYF. The CDR3 region has the DNA TGTGCCAGCAGCTTAGCCCGTGGACTAGCGGGGAGGACGCAGTATTTT. Full variable domain (outside the CDR3, taken from reference TRBV7-2 and TRBJ2-3): GAGVSQSPSNKVTEKGKDVELRCDPISGHTALYWYRQSLGQGLEFLIYFQGNSAPDKSGLPSDRFSAERTGGSVSTLTIQRTQQEDSAVYLCASSLARGLAGRTQYFGPGTRLTVL.

Ten or more counts support this clonotype. CDR3 bases: TGCAGTGCTAGGCTAGGACAGGAATTCCCCCTCGAGCAGTACTTC. This translates into CSARLGQEFPLEQYF. This sequence joins TRBV20-1 and TRBJ2-7; 7 bases are shared with TRBD1. V shed 3 bases, J shed 6 bases, and the junction held 14 bases outside the gene matches. The CDR3 covers 15 residues. Germline lookup yields CDR1 DFQATT and CDR2 SNEGSKA (reference sequence).

This clonotype has a handful of counts. The rearrangement joins TRBV5-1 to TRBJ2-7; the match to TRBD2 covers 11 bases. Unmatched junction bases numbered 5, after V lost 5 bases and J lost 4 bases. The CDR3 is 14 amino acids. The germline V gene encodes CDR1 SGHRS and CDR2 YFSETQ. The CDR3 reads CASRGTSGLYEQYF. As DNA, the CDR3 is TGCGCCAGCAGAGGGACTAGCGGACTATACGAGCAGTACTTC.

This clonotype was counted a few times. The rearrangement joins TRBV6-2 or TRBV6-3 to TRBJ2-7; 10 bases line up with TRBD1. Germline V gene lookup returns CDR1 MNHEY and CDR2 SVGEGT. CDR3 size: 14 residues. J gave up 4 bases and V 2 bases, and 2 bases lay outside the gene matches. CDR3: CASSYPDRGYEQYF. CDR3 nucleotides: TGTGCCAGCAGTTACCCGGACAGGGGGTACGAGCAGTACTTC.

This clonotype was observed a few times. The rearrangement links TRBV4-3 to TRBJ2-2; the D is unclear. Between the trimmed V and J ends, which lost 0 bases and 3 bases, there was a span of 2 bases. The CDR3 length is 13 residues. Germline CDR1 reads LGHNA; CDR2 reads YSLEER. In nucleotides, the CDR3 is TGCGCCAGCAGCCAAGAGTACACCGGGGAGCTGTTTTTT. Encoded protein: CASSQEYTGELFF.